This T cell receptor (beta chain) was identified in a study of CD8+ T cells in alopecia areata. Looking at the study overall: Treatment comprised oral tofacitinib, 5 to 10 mg twice daily, in treated patients. Percentage of affected scalp area was the basis on which treated patients' severity was scored. Findings and caveats of the study: An increase in clonality over normal scalp was evident in lesional scalp, especially alopecia totalis/universalis. With one nonresponder, baseline CD8+ expansion's link to response remains uncertain.

The germline V gene encodes CDR1 KGHSH and CDR2 LQKENI. Trimming removed 1 base from V and 10 bases from J, with 16 bases in between. The CDR3 sequence is 14 residues long. Investigators isolated RNA and reverse transcribed it into cDNA to act as the sequencing template. Profiling relied on immunoSEQ multiplex PCR, and the TCRdb table lists in-frame clones only, not all of them. The sample has under 200,000 clones; about three fifths are singletons. On this clone itself: What it recognizes is unknown.

Treatment described: oral pan-JAK inhibitor, 5-10 mg twice daily. The chain carries TRBV18 and TRBJ1-2; D not certain. This material consisted of CD4+ T cells sorted from blood, taken at week 4, from a patient treated with tofacitinib. This clonotype originated in a human donor with alopecia areata. The CDR3 sequence: CASSPLLDNSDYTF. In DNA form, the CDR3 reads TGTGCCAGCTCACCACTATTGGATAACTCTGACTACACCTTC.